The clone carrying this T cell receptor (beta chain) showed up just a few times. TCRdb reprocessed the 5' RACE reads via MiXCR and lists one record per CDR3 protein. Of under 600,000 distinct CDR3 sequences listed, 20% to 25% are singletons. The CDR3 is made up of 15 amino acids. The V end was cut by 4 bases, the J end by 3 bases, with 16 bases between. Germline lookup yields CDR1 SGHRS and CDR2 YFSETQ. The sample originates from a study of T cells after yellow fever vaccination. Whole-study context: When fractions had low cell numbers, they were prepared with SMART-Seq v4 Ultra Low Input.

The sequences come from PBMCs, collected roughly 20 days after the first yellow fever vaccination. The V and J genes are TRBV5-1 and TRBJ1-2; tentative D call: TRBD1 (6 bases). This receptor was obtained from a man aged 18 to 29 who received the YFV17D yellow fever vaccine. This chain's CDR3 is CASSEQGLGYYGYTF. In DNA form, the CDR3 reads TGCGCCAGCAGCGAGCAGGGGCTCGGGTACTATGGCTACACCTTC.